The present entry profiles one T cell receptor beta chain with its context. The antigen is not known. Each CDR3 protein is one row after TCRdb ran MiXCR on the reads. The data contain about 6,000 distinct CDR3 sequences, about a sixth of them singletons. The sample is drawn from a study of liver allograft versus peripheral blood T cells. Study at large: Transplanted-liver and recipient peripheral blood T cell receptor repertoires were compared.

Germline V gives CDR1 MNHEY, CDR2 SMNVEV (reference sequence). CDR3 length: 14 amino acids. After removal of 5 bases from V and 5 bases from J, the junction contained 6 bases not matched to a gene. Study-level points and caveats: In liver allografts, T cell receptor repertoires reportedly differed from the repertoires found in peripheral blood.

This clonotype was obtained from a human patient who had a liver transplant. The graft donor may have contributed some T cells. This chain joins TRBV27 and TRBJ1-5; 7 bases line up with TRBD1. In DNA form, the CDR3 reads TGTGCCAGCAGTGTCCGGGACAGATATCAGCCCCAGCATTTT. This encodes CASSVRDRYQPQHF.